The clone carrying this TCR beta chain was counted between two and nine times. Its antigen is unidentified. Per sample, no less than 5.5 micrograms of total RNA were extracted. This record comes from a study of blood T cells in healthy people across ages. Broader study findings: Fewer expanded clones and more diversity marked long-lived versus aged donors. Expanded clonotype shifts may have been confounded, as the donors had an unknown CMV status. The lack of PBMC sorting stopped any conclusive naive versus antigen-experienced comparison.

A second roughly 6 to 11 cycle PCR used barcoded and J-beta primers. TCRdb independently ran MiXCR on the 5' RACE reads; one entry per CDR3 protein. In the table there are approximately 1.5 million distinct CDR3 sequences, about 42% of which are singletons. The receptor's source is a woman under 30 in good health. The sample was blood.

Here the CDR3 DNA reads TGTGCCAGCAGCCATGGACAGGGGAAAATAAGTGAGCAGTACTTC. This gives the protein CASSHGQGKISEQYF. The gene calls are TRBV5-5 and TRBJ2-7; 9 bases are shared with TRBD1. V lost 4 bases to trimming and J lost 7 bases; unmatched junction nucleotides: 12. The CDR3 is made up of 15 amino acids. CDR1 and CDR2 from the germline V gene are SGHKS and YYEKEE (reference sequence).